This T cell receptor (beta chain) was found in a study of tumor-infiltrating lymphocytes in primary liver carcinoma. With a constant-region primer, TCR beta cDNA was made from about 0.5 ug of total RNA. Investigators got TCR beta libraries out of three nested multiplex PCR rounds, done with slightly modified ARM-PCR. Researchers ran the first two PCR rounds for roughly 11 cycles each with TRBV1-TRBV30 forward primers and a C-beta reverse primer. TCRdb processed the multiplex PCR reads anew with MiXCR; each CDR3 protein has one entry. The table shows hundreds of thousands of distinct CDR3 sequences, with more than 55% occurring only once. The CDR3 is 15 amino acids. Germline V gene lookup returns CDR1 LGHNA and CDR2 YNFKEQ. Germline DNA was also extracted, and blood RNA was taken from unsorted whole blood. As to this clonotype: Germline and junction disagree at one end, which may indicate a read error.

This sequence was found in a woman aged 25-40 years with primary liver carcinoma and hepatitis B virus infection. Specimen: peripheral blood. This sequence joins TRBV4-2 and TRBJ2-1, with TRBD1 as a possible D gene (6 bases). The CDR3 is CAISQERTEYNEQFF. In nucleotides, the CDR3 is TGTGCCATCAGCCAAGAGCGGACAGAATACAATGAGCAGTTCTTC.